This is a list of T cell receptor beta chains from one sample in a study of T cell responses to AZD1222 COVID-19 vaccine. TCRdb keeps only in-frame clones here, not all; method: immunoSEQ multiplex PCR. The sample lists some 120,000 clones, 92% occurring once. Sequencing used peripheral blood, obtained on day 0 of AZD1222 vaccination. All receptors derive from an adult in good health. Both conserved end residues are part of each CDR3. The D gene is left open where the match is weak. Size values are once, few and many counts, or a class for expanded clones, and some rows have none.

v_gene	abundance	d_gene	j_gene	CDR3aa	CDR3nt
TRBV28	.	.	TRBJ2-7	CASSFGGMGYEQYF	TGTGCCAGCAGTTTCGGCGGGATGGGATACGAGCAGTACTTC
TRBV13	.	.	TRBJ2-2	CASKGQRLFF	TGTGCCAGCAAAGGTCAGAGGCTGTTTTTT
TRBV4-1	.	.	TRBJ1-1	CASSQGSWTNTEAFF	TGCGCCAGCAGCCAGGGTTCTTGGACGAACACTGAAGCTTTCTTT
TRBV29-1	.	TRBD2	TRBJ2-2	CSVEATSGSAGELFF	TGCAGCGTTGAAGCGACTAGCGGGAGTGCCGGGGAGCTGTTTTTT
TRBV28	.	.	TRBJ1-6	CASSSLSSYNSPLHF	TGTGCCAGCAGTTCGCTTAGCTCCTATAATTCACCCCTCCACTTT
TRBV7-9	.	TRBD1	TRBJ1-2	CASSLPGQGFGYTF	TGTGCCAGCAGCTTACCGGGACAGGGTTTTGGCTACACCTTC
TRBV27	.	TRBD2	TRBJ2-7	CASSLSLAGHYEQYF	TGTGCCAGCAGTTTAAGTCTAGCGGGACACTACGAGCAGTACTTC
TRBV19	once	TRBD1	TRBJ1-3	CASERDRGGIGRSTIYF	TGTGCCAGCGAACGGGACAGGGGCGGGATCGGACGAAGCACCATATATTTT
TRBV30	.	TRBD1	TRBJ1-2	CAWSVSGGYGYTF	TGTGCCTGGAGTGTATCAGGGGGCTATGGCTACACCTTC
TRBV28	.	TRBD1	TRBJ2-7	CASSPRTGILSYEQYF	TGTGCCAGCAGTCCAAGGACAGGGATACTCTCCTACGAGCAGTACTTC
TRBV5-1	.	.	TRBJ1-6	CASSSGAF	TGCGCCAGCAGCTCAGGGGCCTTC
TRBV27	.	TRBD1	TRBJ2-2	CASSTPQGARTGELFF	TGTGCCAGCAGTACGCCACAGGGGGCGCGAACCGGGGAGCTGTTTTTT
TRBV12-5	.	.	TRBJ2-2	CASGLGSGTGELFF	TGTGCTAGTGGTTTGGGGTCGGGCACCGGGGAGCTGTTTTTT
TRBV6-5	once	TRBD1	TRBJ1-1	CASSLRGRDEAFF	TGTGCCAGCAGTTTGAGGGGGCGGGATGAAGCTTTCTTT
TRBV2	.	TRBD1	TRBJ1-6	CASSDGQGGGNSPLHF	TGTGCCAGCAGTGACGGACAGGGAGGGGGTAATTCACCCCTCCACTTT
TRBV28	once	.	TRBJ1-5	CASSLPADPMPQHF	TGTGCCAGCAGTTTACCGGCAGACCCGATGCCCCAGCATTTT
TRBV14	.	.	TRBJ2-1	CASSLASVYNEQFF	TGTGCCAGCAGCCTGGCTAGCGTATACAATGAGCAGTTCTTC
TRBV7-3	.	.	TRBJ2-2	CASSFFSQFTGELFF	TGTGCCAGCAGCTTTTTCTCTCAATTCACCGGGGAGCTGTTTTTT
TRBV5-6	.	TRBD1	TRBJ2-7	CASSGERQGASYEQYF	TGTGCCAGCAGTGGGGAACGACAGGGGGCCTCCTACGAGCAGTACTTC
TRBV5-4	.	.	TRBJ2-7	CASRRDGYEQYF	TGTGCCAGCAGAAGGGACGGCTACGAGCAGTACTTC
TRBV4-2	.	.	TRBJ1-5	CASSQGWGRQPQHF	TGTGCCAGCAGCCAAGGATGGGGGCGACAGCCCCAGCATTTT
TRBV6-5	few	TRBD1	TRBJ1-2	CASTIGTENGYTF	TGTGCCAGCACAATTGGGACAGAGAATGGCTACACCTTC
TRBV5-4	.	.	TRBJ2-5	CASSYTWTSQETQYF	TGTGCCAGCAGCTACACATGGACTTCTCAAGAGACCCAGTACTTC
TRBV6-5	.	.	TRBJ2-7	CASSREWEALEQYF	TGTGCCAGCAGTCGCGAATGGGAGGCGCTCGAGCAGTACTTC
TRBV4-2	.	TRBD1	TRBJ1-2	CASSHSRGENYGYTF	TGTGCCAGCAGCCACTCCAGGGGGGAAAACTATGGCTACACCTTC
TRBV3-1/TRBV3-2	once	.	TRBJ2-3	CASSLSYGIGTDTQYF	TGTGCCAGCAGCCTGTCCTACGGGATCGGCACAGATACGCAGTATTTT
TRBV21-1	.	.	TRBJ2-4	CASSGRRGLGGNIQYF	TGTGCCAGCAGCGGACGCAGGGGGCTAGGTGGAAACATTCAGTACTTC
TRBV7-8	.	.	TRBJ1-2	CASSSTPDYGYTF	TGTGCCAGCAGCTCGACCCCAGACTATGGCTACACCTTC
TRBV5-1	once	TRBD2	TRBJ2-7	CASRGTSGSDEQYF	TGCGCCAGCAGAGGGACTAGCGGGAGTGACGAGCAGTACTTC
TRBV6-5	.	.	TRBJ2-7	CASSYSTPGKYEQYF	TGTGCCAGCAGTTACTCGACTCCAGGGAAATACGAGCAGTACTTC
TRBV27	.	TRBD1	TRBJ1-5	CASSLSRTGHQPQHF	TGTGCCAGCAGTTTATCGAGGACAGGCCACCAGCCCCAGCATTTT
TRBV12-3/TRBV12-4	once	TRBD2	TRBJ2-7	CASSWTSYEQYF	TGTGCCAGCAGTTGGACTAGCTACGAGCAGTACTTC
TRBV18	.	.	TRBJ2-7	CASSPLGGEQYF	TGTGCCAGCTCACCACTGGGAGGAGAGCAGTACTTC
TRBV19	.	.	TRBJ1-2	CASSIDRARGNGYTF	TGTGCCAGTAGTATAGACAGGGCTCGGGGTAATGGCTACACCTTC
TRBV5-1	.	TRBD1	TRBJ1-1	CASRLTTGGNTEAFF	TGCGCCAGCAGACTGACGACAGGGGGGAACACTGAAGCTTTCTTT
TRBV2	.	.	TRBJ2-1	CASIGAEKKQFF	TGTGCCAGCATCGGAGCCGAAAAGAAGCAGTTCTTC
TRBV5-4	.	TRBD1	TRBJ2-1	CASSAGTGGWDEQFF	TGTGCCAGCAGCGCCGGGACAGGGGGCTGGGATGAGCAGTTCTTC
TRBV19	.	.	TRBJ1-6	CASSKWASNSPLHF	TGTGCCAGTAGCAAGTGGGCTTCGAATTCACCCCTCCACTTT
TRBV7-8	.	.	TRBJ2-1	CASSLGYNEQFF	TGTGCCAGCAGCTTAGGATACAATGAGCAGTTCTTC
TRBV2	.	.	TRBJ2-1	CASSEKLPSYNEQFF	TGTGCCAGCAGTGAAAAACTTCCCTCCTACAATGAGCAGTTCTTC
TRBV7-9	.	TRBD2	TRBJ2-1	CASSKGTSGHEQFF	TGTGCCAGCAGCAAGGGGACTAGCGGGCACGAGCAGTTCTTC
TRBV20-1	.	.	TRBJ1-5	CSASPLSQTGRPQHF	TGCAGTGCTAGTCCACTATCCCAAACAGGGCGGCCCCAGCATTTT
TRBV30	.	TRBD2	TRBJ2-1	CAWSVGGSYNEQFF	TGTGCCTGGAGTGTGGGGGGGTCTTACAATGAGCAGTTCTTC
TRBV19	.	.	TRBJ1-5	CASSIGGNSNQPQHF	TGTGCCAGTAGTATAGGGGGGAATAGCAATCAGCCCCAGCATTTT
TRBV5-1	.	.	TRBJ2-7	CASSPLKSGAGEQYF	TGCGCCAGCAGCCCACTTAAATCAGGGGCCGGGGAGCAGTACTTC
TRBV18	few	.	TRBJ1-1	CASSPPTTINTEAFF	TGTGCCAGCTCACCACCCACTACCATTAACACTGAAGCTTTCTTT
TRBV11-3	.	.	TRBJ2-3	CASSLSRITDTQYF	TGTGCCAGCAGCTTGTCCCGAATCACAGATACGCAGTATTTT
TRBV5-6	.	TRBD1	TRBJ1-6	CASSSAGTGDSPLHF	TGTGCCAGCAGCTCCGCCGGGACAGGGGATTCACCCCTCCACTTT
TRBV20-1	.	.	TRBJ1-6	CSAQGLTLHF	TGCAGTGCACAGGGCCTCACCCTCCACTTT
TRBV6-5	once	.	TRBJ1-5	CASSYVGGQPQHF	TGTGCCAGCAGTTACGTAGGGGGGCAGCCCCAGCATTTT
TRBV28	.	.	TRBJ1-5	CASSLGGVSNQPQHF	TGTGCCAGCAGTTTAGGGGGCGTTAGCAATCAGCCCCAGCATTTT